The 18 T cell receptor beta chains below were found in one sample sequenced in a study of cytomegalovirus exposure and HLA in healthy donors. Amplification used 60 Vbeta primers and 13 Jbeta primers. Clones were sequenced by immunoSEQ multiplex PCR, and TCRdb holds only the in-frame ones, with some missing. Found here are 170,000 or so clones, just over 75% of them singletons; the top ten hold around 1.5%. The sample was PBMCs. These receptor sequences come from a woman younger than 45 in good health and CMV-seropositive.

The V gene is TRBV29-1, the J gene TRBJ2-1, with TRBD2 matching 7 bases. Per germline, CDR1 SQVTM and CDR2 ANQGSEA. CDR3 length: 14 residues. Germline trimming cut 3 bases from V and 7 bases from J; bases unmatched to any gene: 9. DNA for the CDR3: TGCAGCGTTGAGAGGCTAGCGGCTGTTAATGAGCAGTTCTTC. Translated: CSVERLAAVNEQFF.

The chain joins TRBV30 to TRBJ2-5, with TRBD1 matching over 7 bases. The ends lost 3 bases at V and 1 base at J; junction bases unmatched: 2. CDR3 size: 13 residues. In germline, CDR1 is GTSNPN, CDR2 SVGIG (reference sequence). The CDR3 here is CAWRGQSQETQYF. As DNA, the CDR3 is TGTGCCTGGAGGGGACAGTCCCAAGAGACCCAGTACTTC.

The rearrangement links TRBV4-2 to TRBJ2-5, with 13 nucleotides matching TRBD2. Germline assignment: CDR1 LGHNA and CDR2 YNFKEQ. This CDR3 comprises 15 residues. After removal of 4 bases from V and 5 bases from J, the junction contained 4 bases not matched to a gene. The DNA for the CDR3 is TGTGCCAGCAGCCCCACTAGCGGGAGGGCGGAGACCCAGTACTTC. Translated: CASSPTSGRAETQYF.

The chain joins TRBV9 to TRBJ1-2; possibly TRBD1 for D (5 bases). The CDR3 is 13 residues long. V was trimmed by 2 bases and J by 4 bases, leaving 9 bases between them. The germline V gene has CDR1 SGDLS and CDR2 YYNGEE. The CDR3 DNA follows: TGTGCCAGCAGCGTTCAGGGTCCCTATGGCTACACCTTC. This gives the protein CASSVQGPYGYTF.

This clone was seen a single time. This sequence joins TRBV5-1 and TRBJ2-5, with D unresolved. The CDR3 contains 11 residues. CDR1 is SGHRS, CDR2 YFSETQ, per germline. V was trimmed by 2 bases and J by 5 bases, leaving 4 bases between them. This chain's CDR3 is CASSFQETQYF. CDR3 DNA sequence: TGCGCCAGCAGCTTTCAGGAGACCCAGTACTTC.

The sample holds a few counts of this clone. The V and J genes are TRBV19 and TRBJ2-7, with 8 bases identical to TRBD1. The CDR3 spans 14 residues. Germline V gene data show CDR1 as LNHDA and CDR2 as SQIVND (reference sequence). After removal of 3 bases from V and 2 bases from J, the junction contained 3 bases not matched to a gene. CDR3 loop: CASSIRDRPYEQYF. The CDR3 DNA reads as TGTGCCAGTAGTATTAGGGACAGGCCCTACGAGCAGTACTTC.

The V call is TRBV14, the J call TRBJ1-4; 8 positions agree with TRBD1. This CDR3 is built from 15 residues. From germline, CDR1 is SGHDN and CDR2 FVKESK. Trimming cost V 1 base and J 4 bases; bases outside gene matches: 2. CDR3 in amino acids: CASSQARGLNEKLFF. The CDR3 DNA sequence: TGTGCCAGCAGCCAAGCCAGGGGGCTTAATGAAAAACTGTTTTTT.

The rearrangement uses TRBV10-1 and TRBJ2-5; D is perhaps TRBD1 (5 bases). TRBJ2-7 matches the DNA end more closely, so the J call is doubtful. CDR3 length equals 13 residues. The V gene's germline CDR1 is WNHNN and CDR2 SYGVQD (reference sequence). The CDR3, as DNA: TGCGCCAGCAGTCTACAAGGGGCCCACGAGCAGTACTTC. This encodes CASSLQGAHEQYF.

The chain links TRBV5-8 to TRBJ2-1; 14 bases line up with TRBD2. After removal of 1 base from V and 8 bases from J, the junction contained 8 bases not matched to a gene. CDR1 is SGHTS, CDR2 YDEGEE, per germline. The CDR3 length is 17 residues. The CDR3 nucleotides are TGTGCCAGCAGCTTGACTTGGGGACTAGCGGGAGTTTATGAGCAGTTCTTC. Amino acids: CASSLTWGLAGVYEQFF. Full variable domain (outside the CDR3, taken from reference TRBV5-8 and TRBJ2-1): EAGVTQSPTHLIKTRGQQATLRCSPISGHTSVYWYQQALGLGLQFLLWYDEGEERNRGNFPPRFSGRQFPNYSSELNVNALELEDSALYLCASSLTWGLAGVYEQFFGPGTRLTVL.

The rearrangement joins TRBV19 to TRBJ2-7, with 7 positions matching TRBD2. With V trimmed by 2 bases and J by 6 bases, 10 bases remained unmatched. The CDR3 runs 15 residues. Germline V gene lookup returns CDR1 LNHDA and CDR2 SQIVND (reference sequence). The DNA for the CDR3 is TGTGCCAGTAGTATAAAGGCGGGAGAAGGGCTCGAGCAGTACTTC. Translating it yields CASSIKAGEGLEQYF. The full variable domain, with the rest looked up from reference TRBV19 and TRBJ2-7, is DGGITQSPKYLFRKEGQNVTLSCEQNLNHDAMYWYRQDPGQGLRLIYYSQIVNDFQKGDIAEGYSVSREKKESFPLTVTSAQKNPTAFYLCASSIKAGEGLEQYFGPGTRLTVT.

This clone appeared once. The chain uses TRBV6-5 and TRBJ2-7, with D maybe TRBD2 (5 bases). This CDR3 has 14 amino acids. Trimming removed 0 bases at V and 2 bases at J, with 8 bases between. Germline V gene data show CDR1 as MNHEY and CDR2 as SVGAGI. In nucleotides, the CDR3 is TGTGCCAGCAGTTACTCGGAGGCAGCCTACGAGCAGTACTTC. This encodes CASSYSEAAYEQYF.

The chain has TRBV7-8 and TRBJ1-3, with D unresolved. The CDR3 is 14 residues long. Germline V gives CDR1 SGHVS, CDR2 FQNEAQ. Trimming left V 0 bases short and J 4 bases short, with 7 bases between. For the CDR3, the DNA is TGTGCCAGCAGCTTAGCGCATGAGGGAAACACCATATATTTT. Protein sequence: CASSLAHEGNTIYF.

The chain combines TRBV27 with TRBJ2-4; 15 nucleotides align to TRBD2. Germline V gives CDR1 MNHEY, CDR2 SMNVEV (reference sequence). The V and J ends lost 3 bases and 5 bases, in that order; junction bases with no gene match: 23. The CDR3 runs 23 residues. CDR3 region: CASSLHGLAGGTLNFPSQNIQYF. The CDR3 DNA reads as TGTGCCAGCAGTTTGCATGGACTAGCGGGAGGGACATTAAATTTCCCTAGCCAAAACATTCAGTACTTC.

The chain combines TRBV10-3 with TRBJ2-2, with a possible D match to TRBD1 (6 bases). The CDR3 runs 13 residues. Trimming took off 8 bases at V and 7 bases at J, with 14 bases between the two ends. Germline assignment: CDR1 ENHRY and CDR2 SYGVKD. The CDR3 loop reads CAIASGDGGELFF. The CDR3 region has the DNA TGTGCCATCGCTTCAGGGGACGGCGGGGAGCTGTTTTTT.

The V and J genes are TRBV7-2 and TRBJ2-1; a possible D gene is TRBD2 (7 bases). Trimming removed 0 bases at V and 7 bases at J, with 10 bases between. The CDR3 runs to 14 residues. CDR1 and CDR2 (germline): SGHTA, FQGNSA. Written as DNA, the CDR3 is TGTGCCAGCAGCTTAGCGGGAGGGGGTAATGAGCAGTTCTTC. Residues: CASSLAGGGNEQFF.

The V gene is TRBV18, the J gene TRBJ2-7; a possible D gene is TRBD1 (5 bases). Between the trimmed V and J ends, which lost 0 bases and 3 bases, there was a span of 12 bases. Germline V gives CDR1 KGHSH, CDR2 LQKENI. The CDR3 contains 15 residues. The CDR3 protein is CASSPPDKGLYEQYF. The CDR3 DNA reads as TGTGCCAGCTCACCACCGGATAAGGGGCTCTACGAGCAGTACTTC.

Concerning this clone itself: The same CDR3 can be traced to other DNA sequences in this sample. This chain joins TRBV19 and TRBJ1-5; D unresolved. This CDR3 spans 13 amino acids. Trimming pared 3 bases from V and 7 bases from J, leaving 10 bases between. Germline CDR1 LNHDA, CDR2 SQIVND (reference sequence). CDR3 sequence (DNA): TGTGCCAGTAGTATCTCGGGTAACCAGCCCCAGCATTTT. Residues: CASSISGNQPQHF.

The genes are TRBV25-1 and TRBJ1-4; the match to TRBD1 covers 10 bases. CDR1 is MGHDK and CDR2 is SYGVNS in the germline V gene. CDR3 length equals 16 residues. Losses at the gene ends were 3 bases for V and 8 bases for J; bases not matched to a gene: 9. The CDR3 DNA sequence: TGTGCCAGCAGTGACCCGGGGGACAGGGGTTGGGAAAAACTGTTTTTT. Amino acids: CASSDPGDRGWEKLFF.